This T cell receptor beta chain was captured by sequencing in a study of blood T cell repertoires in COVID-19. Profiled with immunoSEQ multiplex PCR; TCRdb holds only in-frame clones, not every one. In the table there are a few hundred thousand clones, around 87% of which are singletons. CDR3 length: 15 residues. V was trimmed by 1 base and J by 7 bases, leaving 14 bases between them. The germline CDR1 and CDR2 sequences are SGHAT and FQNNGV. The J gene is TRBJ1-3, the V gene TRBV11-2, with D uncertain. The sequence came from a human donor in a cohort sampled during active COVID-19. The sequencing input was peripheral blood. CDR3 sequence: CASSLGPGFWNTIYF. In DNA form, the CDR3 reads TGTGCCAGCAGCTTAGGTCCGGGGTTTTGGAACACCATATATTTT.